This passage covers 14 T cell receptor beta chains from one sample sequenced in a study of human T cells and chemical hapten exposure. Sample time point: patch test 3, about 24 weeks after DPC sensitization. Treatment noted: therapeutic diphenylcyclopropenone sensitization with weekly scalp DPC. TCRdb processed the RACE reads anew with MiXCR; each CDR3 protein has one entry. The top ten hold more than 0.85% of the sample, which has approximately 86,000 distinct CDR3 sequences, approximately 10% seen once. Specimen: whole blood, collected in connection with sensitization to the hapten diphenylcyclopropenone (DPC). These receptor sequences come from a woman in her thirties with alopecia areata. Some clones in this sample may be carry-over from other donors' samples.

This clonotype was recorded at least ten times. The V and J genes are TRBV7-8 and TRBJ1-4; TRBD1 matches 9 bases. From germline, CDR1 is SGHVS and CDR2 FQNEAQ. The CDR3 length is 13 residues. Trimming took 7 bases from V and 7 from J; bases not matched to a gene: 4. CDR3 residues: CASKRQGGEKLFF. The CDR3 DNA sequence: TGTGCCAGCAAACGACAGGGGGGTGAAAAACTGTTTTTT.

This clonotype was picked up a small number of times. The rearrangement links TRBV20-1 to TRBJ2-3, with D maybe TRBD2 (5 bases). The CDR3 is 14 residues long. Germline loops: CDR1 DFQATT, CDR2 SNEGSKA (reference sequence). V dropped 0 bases and J dropped 2 bases, with 9 bases sitting between them. CDR3 protein: CSARDTGITDTQYF. In DNA, the CDR3 is TGCAGTGCTAGAGATACGGGGATCACAGATACGCAGTATTTT.

Turning to this clonotype: Since a far larger clone is one base different, this is likely a read error. This chain connects TRBV12-3 or TRBV12-4 to TRBJ1-1; D not resolved. Between the trimmed V and J ends, which lost 4 bases and 1 base, there was a span of 4 bases. The CDR3 loop spans 12 amino acids. DNA for the CDR3: TGTGCCAGCAGTTGGGGGAACACTGAAGCTTTCTTT. This sequence encodes CASSWGNTEAFF.

The chain combines TRBV6-1 with TRBJ2-7, with 8 bases lining up with TRBD1. CDR1 and CDR2 (germline): MNHNS, SASEGT. The CDR3 contains 14 residues. The trim removed 6 bases at V and 0 bases at J, leaving 4 bases unmatched. In nucleotides, the CDR3 is TGTGCCAGCAGAGCTACAGGGGGCTCCTACGAGCAGTACGTC. The encoded protein is CASRATGGSYEQYV.

This clonotype was seen more than once but under ten times. The V and J genes are TRBV4-3 and TRBJ2-3; D is perhaps TRBD1 or TRBD2 (6 bases each). Trimming took off 1 base at V and 4 bases at J, with 15 bases between the two ends. This CDR3 has 16 residues. Germline V CDR1 and CDR2: LGHNA, YSLEER. The CDR3 reads CASSQGEGGGADTQYF. Here the CDR3 DNA reads TGCGCCAGCAGCCAAGGCGAAGGGGGAGGCGCAGATACGCAGTATTTT.

This clonotype was counted only a few times. The genes are TRBV7-7 and TRBJ2-5; TRBD2 might be the D (7 bases). The CDR3 has 15 amino acids. Per germline, CDR1 SSHAT and CDR2 FNYEAQ (reference sequence). The ends were cut back, 0 bases at V and 5 bases at J, with 13 bases in the middle. The CDR3 DNA reads as TGTGCCAGCAGCTTAGCGGGGGGGCAGACGGAGACCCAGTACTTC. This gives the protein CASSLAGGQTETQYF.

The table lists this clonotype with a few counts. The chain couples TRBV6-1 to TRBJ2-3, with a tentative D call TRBD2 (7 bases). V lost 6 bases and J lost 4, with 14 bases in between. The germline V gene encodes CDR1 MNHNS and CDR2 SASEGT. CDR3 length: 14 residues. CDR3 DNA sequence: TGTGCCAGCAGGGGGCGGGGGCCCGCAGATACGCAGTATTTT. This encodes CASRGRGPADTQYF.

This clonotype was observed a handful of times. V is TRBV20-1 and J is TRBJ2-7; 7 bases line up with TRBD1. CDR3 length equals 14 residues. Unmatched junction bases numbered 7, after V lost 3 bases and J lost 2 bases. Germline CDR1 is DFQATT and CDR2 is SNEGSKA (reference sequence). Here the CDR3 reads CSARTDRDAYEQYF. CDR3 DNA sequence: TGCAGTGCTAGGACTGACAGGGATGCCTACGAGCAGTACTTC.

This clonotype was counted many times. The CDR3 is CASSTREANEQFF. The CDR3 DNA sequence: TGTGCCAGCAGCACCCGTGAGGCCAATGAGCAGTTCTTC. The chain joins TRBV7-2 to TRBJ2-1; D unresolved. The CDR3 spans 13 residues. CDR1 SGHTA and CDR2 FQGNSA come from the germline V gene. The V gene lost 5 bases and the J gene lost 6 bases, with 11 bases spanning the gap.

This clonotype was seen a few times. The chain couples TRBV19 to TRBJ1-4; D gene ambiguous. Between the trimmed V and J ends, which lost 6 bases and 1 base, there was a span of 12 bases. CDR1 LNHDA and CDR2 SQIVND come from the germline V gene (reference sequence). This CDR3 contains 15 residues. The CDR3 loop reads CASSENWGTNEKLFF. The CDR3 DNA follows: TGTGCCAGTAGCGAAAACTGGGGAACTAATGAAAAACTGTTTTTT. The entire variable domain, with the rest obtained from reference TRBV19 and TRBJ1-4, is as follows: DGGITQSPKYLFRKEGQNVTLSCEQNLNHDAMYWYRQDPGQGLRLIYYSQIVNDFQKGDIAEGYSVSREKKESFPLTVTSAQKNPTAFYLCASSENWGTNEKLFFGSGTQLSVL.

This clonotype was seen repeatedly, ten times or more. The chain links TRBV4-2 to TRBJ2-1; 8 bases align to TRBD2. V was clipped by 0 bases and J by 4 bases; unmatched bases: 2. CDR1 LGHNA and CDR2 YNFKEQ come from the germline V gene. There are 15 residues in the CDR3. In DNA, the CDR3 is TGTGCCAGCAGCCAAGAGACTAGCGCGTACAATGAGCAGTTCTTC. This translates into CASSQETSAYNEQFF.

Ten or more counts support this clonotype. The J gene is TRBJ2-1, the V gene TRBV28, with 7 bases aligning to TRBD2. Per the germline V gene, CDR1 is MDHEN and CDR2 is SYDVKM. The CDR3 is made up of 17 amino acids. After removal of 3 bases from V and 0 bases from J, the junction contained 8 bases not matched to a gene. The CDR3 DNA reads TGTGCCAGCAGTTTTGTTAGCGGGCGGAGCTCCTACAATGAGCAGTTCTTC. As protein: CASSFVSGRSSYNEQFF. Full variable domain (remainder filled in from reference TRBV28 and TRBJ2-1): DVKVTQSSRYLVKRTGEKVFLECVQDMDHENMFWYRQDPGLGLRLIYFSYDVKMKEKGDIPEGYSVSREKKERFSLILESASTNQTSMYLCASSFVSGRSSYNEQFFGPGTRLTVL.

The chain recombines TRBV7-9 with TRBJ2-2; unclear D gene. This CDR3 contains 14 residues. V dropped 2 bases and J dropped 2 bases, with 6 bases sitting between them. Germline V gives CDR1 SEHNR, CDR2 FQNEAQ (reference sequence). The DNA of the CDR3 is TGTGCCAGCAGCTTACTGGGTAACACCGGGGAGCTGTTTTTT. This encodes CASSLLGNTGELFF.

The chain recombines TRBV29-1 with TRBJ2-3; D may be TRBD2 (5 bases). Trimming took 7 bases from V and 6 from J, leaving 8 bases between them. Looked up from germline, CDR1 is SQVTM and CDR2 is ANQGSEA. The CDR3 runs 10 residues. CDR3 in DNA: TGCAGCGCTAGGGAGGATACGCAGTATTTT. Protein product: CSAREDTQYF.